The rows below give T cell receptor beta chains drawn from one sample of a study of cytomegalovirus exposure and HLA in healthy donors. Sequencing was performed with immunoSEQ multiplex PCR; in TCRdb, only in-frame clones are kept and a portion is missing. The sample consists of 180,000 or so clones, roughly 79% of them appearing once. Source material: PBMCs. The receptor set was obtained from a man aged 35 to 55 in good health and CMV-seropositive. CDR3s include the opening cysteine and the closing phenylalanine or tryptophan. D genes are given only for firm matches. The size of a clone is reported for some rows only, either as once, few or many, or as a class for expanded clones.

abundance,v_gene,d_gene,j_gene,CDR3nt,CDR3aa
few,TRBV25-1,TRBD1,TRBJ1-5,TGTGCCAGCAGTGAAGGACAGGGGGTTCAGCCCCAGCATTTT,CASSEGQGVQPQHF
NA,TRBV7-9,NA,TRBJ1-1,TGTGCCAGCAGCCTACAGGAGAGTGACAAAGCTTTCTTT,CASSLQESDKAFF
NA,TRBV5-1,NA,TRBJ1-1,TGCGCCAGCAGCTTGGATAGAAACACTGAAGCTTTCTTT,CASSLDRNTEAFF
NA,TRBV5-6,NA,TRBJ1-2,TGTGCCAGCAGCTCTTTCTATGGCTACACCTTC,CASSSFYGYTF
few,TRBV28,NA,TRBJ1-2,TGTGAATTAAACGGTCGTCGTTATGGCTACACCTTC,CELNGRRYGYTF
few,TRBV2,TRBD1,TRBJ1-5,TGTGCCAGCCTAGGCCGGGGGACAGTGCGCAATCAGCCCCAGCATTTT,CASLGRGTVRNQPQHF
NA,TRBV6-5,NA,TRBJ2-2,TGTGCCAGCAGTCGTAGCGGTACTGGGTCCGGGGAGCTGTTTTTT,CASSRSGTGSGELFF
NA,TRBV9,TRBD2,TRBJ2-7,TGTGCCAGCAGCGTTGGGACTAGTCGGGCCTCCGAGCAGTACTTC,CASSVGTSRASEQYF
NA,TRBV27,TRBD1,TRBJ2-5,TGTGCCAGTAGCCGGGACAGGCGGGGCGGAGAGACCCAGTACTTC,CASSRDRRGGETQYF
NA,TRBV9,TRBD2,TRBJ2-1,TGTGCCAGCAGCGGTGGGGCCAGCGGGAGGGCGAAGAATGAGCAGTTCTTC,CASSGGASGRAKNEQFF
few,TRBV19,NA,TRBJ2-6,TGTGCCAGTACCAATCAGGGGGGCGGTAGAGGGGCCAACGGCCTGACTTTC,CASTNQGGGRGANGLTF
few,TRBV5-4,TRBD1,TRBJ2-1,TGTGCCAGCACGGGACAGGGGTGGTACAATGAGCAGTTCTTC,CASTGQGWYNEQFF
NA,TRBV11-2,NA,TRBJ1-1,TGTGCCAGCAGCTTAGGCAGAATAGCTTTCTTT,CASSLGRIAFF
NA,TRBV7-9,TRBD1,TRBJ2-1,TGTGCCAGCAGGGCTATGGGACAGGGCGTCAATGAGCAGTTCTTC,CASRAMGQGVNEQFF
NA,TRBV7-6,NA,TRBJ2-2,TGTGCCAGCAGCTTAGCTCAGATCACCGGGGAGCTGTTTTTT,CASSLAQITGELFF
NA,TRBV18,NA,TRBJ1-1,TGTGCCAGCTCACCGTCGAGGGTGGGAAACACTGAAGCTTTCTTT,CASSPSRVGNTEAFF
once,TRBV18,NA,TRBJ1-4,TGTGCCAGCTCACCGGACAGCGGAAATGAAAAACTGTTTTTT,CASSPDSGNEKLFF
few,TRBV15,NA,TRBJ1-1,TGTGCCACCAGCAGAGAGTTCGGGAACACTGAAGCTTTCTTT,CATSREFGNTEAFF